This TCR beta chain derives from a study of glioma-infiltrating T cells after dendritic cell vaccination. Study-wide context: Patients had newly diagnosed or recurrent glioblastoma and received dendritic cell vaccines. Patients received three intradermal dendritic cell vaccine injections at biweekly intervals.

Amplification used 60 V beta primers and 13 J beta primers. Profiled with immunoSEQ multiplex PCR; TCRdb holds only in-frame clones, not every one. The table lists about 76,000 clones, around 87% of them singletons. Time point in this sample: after dendritic cell vaccination, including at tumor progression/relapse. Patients had residual fresh-frozen tumor tissue and more than two years of survival data. This receptor was obtained from a human donor with glioblastoma. Sample: blood, taken after dendritic cell vaccination.

The CDR3 nucleotides read TGTGCCAGCAGCTTAACAGGTTTGGTCGAGCAGTACTTC. This gives the protein CASSLTGLVEQYF. The chain links TRBV7-9 to TRBJ2-7; weak D call: TRBD1 (5 bases). The ends were cut back, 2 bases at V and 6 bases at J, with 11 bases in the middle. The CDR3 sequence is 13 residues long. From germline, CDR1 is SEHNR and CDR2 FQNEAQ (reference sequence).